This is a list of T cell receptor beta chains from one sample in a study of response to subunit inactivated influenza vaccine. From the RT-PCR reads, TCRdb called clonotypes with MiXCR, one entry per CDR3 protein. The sample has 550,000 to 650,000 distinct CDR3 sequences; 12% are singletons. Here the sequenced sample was PBMCs from blood, taken on the day of vaccination. The receptors originated from a man aged 50 to 60 who received an inactivated influenza vaccine. Both conserved end residues are part of each CDR3. The order of the fields is CDR3 protein, CDR3 DNA, D gene, V gene, J gene, clone size. The D gene is left open where the match is weak. The size entry is marked missing in some rows and otherwise reads once, few, many or a size class.

CASGFTRADYGYTF	TGTGCCAGCGGTTTCACCAGGGCGGACTATGGCTACACCTTC	-	TRBV6-5	TRBJ1-2	few
CASSLGTGVIQETQYF	TGCGCCAGCAGCTTAGGGACAGGAGTTATCCAAGAGACCCAGTACTTC	TRBD1	TRBV5-1	TRBJ2-5	few
CATLGPKGQPTVGEYF	TGTGCCACGTTGGGACCGAAAGGACAGCCCACGGTCGGAGAATATTTT	-	TRBV7-9	TRBJ2-3	few
CASTFRWGGLQTQYF	TGTGCCAGCACATTCCGGTGGGGGGGGCTTCAGACCCAGTACTTC	-	TRBV12-3/TRBV12-4	TRBJ2-5	-
CASSLVSVGEGIQYF	TGTGCCAGCAGTTTAGTGTCGGTGGGGGAGGGCATTCAGTACTTC	TRBD2	TRBV12-3/TRBV12-4	TRBJ2-4	few
CATSTRQGLYGYTF	TGTGCCACCAGCACCCGACAGGGCCTCTATGGCTACACCTTC	TRBD1	TRBV15	TRBJ1-2	many
CASSFGHISLGETQYF	TGTGCCAGCAGTTTTGGTCATATCTCCCTGGGGGAGACCCAGTACTTC	-	TRBV12-3/TRBV12-4	TRBJ2-5	-
CASRFTAYEQYF	TGTGCCAGCAGATTCACAGCCTACGAGCAGTACTTC	-	TRBV2	TRBJ2-7	many
CASSIEPQNIQYF	TGTGCCAGTAGTATAGAGCCTCAAAACATTCAGTACTTC	-	TRBV19	TRBJ2-4	-
CSVRGQRFYEQYF	TGCAGCGTGCGGGGGCAGAGATTCTACGAGCAGTACTTC	-	TRBV29-1	TRBJ2-7	-
CASSFAPTDLSYNEQFF	TGTGCCAGCAGTTTCGCCCCGACAGATTTGTCCTACAATGAGCAGTTCTTC	-	TRBV12-3/TRBV12-4	TRBJ2-1	-
CASSESGSRREQYF	TGCGCCAGCAGTGAATCGGGCAGCCGTCGGGAGCAGTACTTC	-	TRBV10-1	TRBJ2-7	few
CASSLTLRTSGGYNEQFF	TGCGCCAGCAGCTTGACTCTGCGGACTAGCGGGGGGTACAATGAGCAGTTCTTC	TRBD2	TRBV5-1	TRBJ2-1	-
CSGKQGLAGDNEQFF	TGCAGTGGAAAGCAGGGACTAGCGGGAGATAATGAGCAGTTCTTC	TRBD2	TRBV20-1	TRBJ2-1	many
CASSLRPGTFYNEQFF	TGCGCCAGCAGCCTTCGTCCCGGGACTTTCTACAATGAGCAGTTCTTC	-	TRBV4-1	TRBJ2-1	many
CSARALDRFSYEQYF	TGCAGTGCTAGAGCTCTGGACAGGTTCTCCTACGAGCAGTACTTC	TRBD1	TRBV20-1	TRBJ2-7	-
CSARGQGTEGANVLTF	TGCAGTGCTAGGGGCCAGGGGACGGAAGGGGCCAACGTCCTGACTTTC	-	TRBV20-1	TRBJ2-6	-
CSAPTSPLAGGGHEQFF	TGCAGTGCCCCAACCTCACCACTAGCGGGGGGGGGTCATGAGCAGTTCTTC	TRBD2	TRBV20-1	TRBJ2-1	-
CASSPPGLASTDTQYF	TGTGCCAGCTCACCCCCGGGACTAGCTTCCACAGATACGCAGTATTTT	TRBD2	TRBV18	TRBJ2-3	many
CASSLSGTLDNSPLHF	TGCGCCAGCAGCTTGTCCGGGACCCTAGATAATTCACCCCTCCACTTT	-	TRBV5-1	TRBJ1-6	few
CASSQRGVGELFF	TGCGCCAGCAGCCAAAGGGGGGTCGGGGAGCTGTTTTTT	-	TRBV4-1	TRBJ2-2	few
CASGGGLGNTEAFF	TGTGCCAGCGGGGGGGGGTTGGGGAACACTGAAGCTTTCTTT	-	TRBV7-2	TRBJ1-1	-
CASSGTDEKLFF	TGTGCCAGCAGTGGGACAGATGAAAAACTGTTTTTT	TRBD1	TRBV12-3/TRBV12-4	TRBJ1-4	-
CASSLANSRNEQYF	TGTGCCAGCAGCTTAGCGAACAGTCGCAACGAGCAGTACTTC	-	TRBV7-9	TRBJ2-7	many
CASSYVEGQVNQPQHF	TGTGCCAGCAGTTACGTTGAGGGGCAGGTAAACCAGCCCCAGCATTTT	-	TRBV6-2/TRBV6-3	TRBJ1-5	many
CASSVEGAATDTQYF	TGTGCCAGCAGCGTAGAGGGAGCGGCCACAGATACGCAGTATTTT	-	TRBV9	TRBJ2-3	few
CASRIRSGANVLTF	TGTGCCAGCAGGATACGCTCTGGGGCCAACGTCCTGACTTTC	-	TRBV12-3/TRBV12-4	TRBJ2-6	few
CASHLPGGISSRQFF	TGTGCCAGCCACCTCCCAGGGGGCATTTCATCTCGGCAGTTCTTC	TRBD1	TRBV28	TRBJ2-1	few
CASSVGLSGYEQYF	TGTGCCAGCAGCGTAGGACTGTCGGGCTACGAGCAGTACTTC	-	TRBV9	TRBJ2-7	-